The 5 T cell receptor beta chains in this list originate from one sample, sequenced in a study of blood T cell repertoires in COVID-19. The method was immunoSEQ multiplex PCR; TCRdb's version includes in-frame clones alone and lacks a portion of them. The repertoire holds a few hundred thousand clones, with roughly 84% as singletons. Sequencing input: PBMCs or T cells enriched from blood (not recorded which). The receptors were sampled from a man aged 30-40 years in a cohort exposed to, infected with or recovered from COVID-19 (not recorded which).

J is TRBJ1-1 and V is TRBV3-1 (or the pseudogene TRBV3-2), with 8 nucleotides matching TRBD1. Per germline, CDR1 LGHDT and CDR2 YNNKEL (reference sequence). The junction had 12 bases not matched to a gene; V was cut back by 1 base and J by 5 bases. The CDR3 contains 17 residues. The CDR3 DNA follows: TGTGCCAGCAGCCAAGCCCTCCAGGGGGCGAGGGGAACTGAAGCTTTCTTT. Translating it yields CASSQALQGARGTEAFF.

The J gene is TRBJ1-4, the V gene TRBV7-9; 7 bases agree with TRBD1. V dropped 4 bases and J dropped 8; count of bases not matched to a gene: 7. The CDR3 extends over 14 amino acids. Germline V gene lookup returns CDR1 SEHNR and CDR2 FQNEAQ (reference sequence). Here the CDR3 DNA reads TGTGCCAGCAGCTCGGGACAGTCGAGCGAAAAACTGTTTTTT. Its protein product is CASSSGQSSEKLFF.

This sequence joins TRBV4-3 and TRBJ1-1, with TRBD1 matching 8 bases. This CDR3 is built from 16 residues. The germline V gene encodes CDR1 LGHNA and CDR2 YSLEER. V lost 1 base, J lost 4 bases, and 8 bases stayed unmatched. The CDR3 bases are TGCGCCAGCAGCCAAGTTGACAGGGGTGGAGGCACTGAAGCTTTCTTT. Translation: CASSQVDRGGGTEAFF.

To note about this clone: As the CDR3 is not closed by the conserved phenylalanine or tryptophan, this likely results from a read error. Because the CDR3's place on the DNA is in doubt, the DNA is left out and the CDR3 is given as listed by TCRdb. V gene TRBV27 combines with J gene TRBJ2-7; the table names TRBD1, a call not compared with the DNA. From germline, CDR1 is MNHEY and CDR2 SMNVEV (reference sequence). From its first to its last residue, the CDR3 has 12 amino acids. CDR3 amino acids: CASNYPGPGQGR.

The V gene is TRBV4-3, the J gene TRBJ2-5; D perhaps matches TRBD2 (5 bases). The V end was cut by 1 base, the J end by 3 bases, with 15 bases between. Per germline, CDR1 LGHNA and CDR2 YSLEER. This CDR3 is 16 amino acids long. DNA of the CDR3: TGCGCCAGCAGCCAAGTTTCTGTAGGGCGGGAAGAGACCCAGTACTTC. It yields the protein CASSQVSVGREETQYF.